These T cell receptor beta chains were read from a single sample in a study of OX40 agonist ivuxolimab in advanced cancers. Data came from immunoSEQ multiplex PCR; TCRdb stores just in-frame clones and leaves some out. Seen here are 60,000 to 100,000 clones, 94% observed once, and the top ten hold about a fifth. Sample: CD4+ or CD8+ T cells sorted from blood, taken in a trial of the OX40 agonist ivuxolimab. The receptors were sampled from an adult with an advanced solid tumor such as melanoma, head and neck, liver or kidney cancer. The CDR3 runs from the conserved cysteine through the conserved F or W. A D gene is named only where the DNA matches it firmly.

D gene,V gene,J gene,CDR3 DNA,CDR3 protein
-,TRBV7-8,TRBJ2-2,TGTGCCAGCAGCTTAGTAGGAACAGTGACGAAGGCCGGGGAGCTGTTTTTT,CASSLVGTVTKAGELFF
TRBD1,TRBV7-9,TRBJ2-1,TGTGCCAGCAGCTTAGCGGGGACAGGCAATGAGCAGTTCTTC,CASSLAGTGNEQFF
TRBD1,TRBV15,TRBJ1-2,TGTGCCACCAGCAGAGGCCTCGGACAGGGGGCTTTCGCTAACTATGGCTACACCTTC,CATSRGLGQGAFANYGYTF
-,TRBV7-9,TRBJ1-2,TGTGCCAGCAGCCCGATCGCCGGGACACCGGGCCACTATGGCTACACCTTC,CASSPIAGTPGHYGYTF
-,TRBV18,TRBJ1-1,TGTGCCAGCTCCGAGCGGGCAGCCCCCGTGGGTGGAACTGAAGCTTTCTTT,CASSERAAPVGGTEAFF
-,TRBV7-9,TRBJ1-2,TGTGCCAGCAGCCAACGGACGGATTATGGCTACACCTTC,CASSQRTDYGYTF
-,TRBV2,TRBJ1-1,TGTGCCACTAAAGGTCGGGATCGGAACACTGAAGCTTTCTTT,CATKGRDRNTEAFF
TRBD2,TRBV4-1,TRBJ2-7,TGCGCCAGCAGCCAAGTCTTTGCGGGGGGGATCTCCTACGAGCAGTACTTC,CASSQVFAGGISYEQYF
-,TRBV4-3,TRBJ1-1,TGCGCCAGCAGCCAAGAAACGGGGGCGCGGACTGAAGCTTTCTTT,CASSQETGARTEAFF
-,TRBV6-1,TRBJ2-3,TGTGCCAGCAGGGGGCGGGAATTACGCACAGATACGCAGTATTTT,CASRGRELRTDTQYF
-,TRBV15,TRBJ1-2,TGTGCCACCAGCAGAGATTCGGGACGGATTTATGGCTACACCTTC,CATSRDSGRIYGYTF
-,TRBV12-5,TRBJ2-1,TGTGCTAGTGGTGGATCCGGGACAAAGTACAATGAGCAGTTCTTC,CASGGSGTKYNEQFF
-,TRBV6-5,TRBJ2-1,TGTGCCAGCAGTCTCCGGGACTTAGCCTACAATGAGCAGTTCTTC,CASSLRDLAYNEQFF